One and the same sample provided the 25 T cell receptor beta chains below, sequenced in a study of tumor and adjacent non-tumor tissue in lung cancer. Three rounds of nested PCR, following a modified ARM-PCR protocol, produced the TCRbeta library. MiXCR, run by TCRdb on the multiplex PCR reads, gives a single entry per CDR3 protein. The table shows more than 85,000 distinct CDR3 sequences, with over 55% occurring only once. This sample's RNA came from whole unsorted tissue. This non-tumor lung sample came from over 3 cm beyond the tumor edge. The specimen was distant non-tumor lung tissue. The receptors derive from a man younger than 45 with non-small cell lung cancer.

In its sample, this clonotype was seen once. A junction boundary mismatches the germline segment, possibly from a read error. V and J are TRBV5-5 and TRBJ2-1; D may be TRBD2 (5 bases). This CDR3 is 14 amino acids long. CDR1 is SGHKS, CDR2 YYEKEE, per germline (reference sequence). The CDR3 DNA reads TGTGTCAGCGGCTACAGCCCAGTGTACAATGAGCAGTTCTTC. Translating gives CVSGYSPVYNEQFF.

The J gene is TRBJ1-2, the V gene TRBV12-3 or TRBV12-4; 8 nucleotides agree with TRBD1. V lost 2 bases to trimming and J lost 4 bases; unmatched junction nucleotides: 3. The CDR3 has 14 amino acids. The CDR3 DNA sequence: TGTGCCAGCAGTTTATCGACAGGGGTCTATGGCTACACCTTC. The encoded protein is CASSLSTGVYGYTF.

This rearrangement joins TRBV20-1 to TRBJ2-5; D may be TRBD2 (7 bases). Germline V lookup: CDR1 DFQATT, CDR2 SNEGSKA (reference sequence). V was clipped by 0 bases and J by 7 bases, with 15 bases between them. This CDR3 has 14 residues. The CDR3 region has the DNA TGCAGTGCTAGAGAACTACCGGGGGGCATGACCCAGTACTTC. Encoded protein: CSARELPGGMTQYF.

For the CDR3, the DNA is TGTGCCAGCAGCTCCCGATGGGGAGTGAGCACAGATAGACACTATTTT. It translates to CASSSRWGVSTDRHYF. The J gene is TRBJ2-3, the V gene TRBV11-2; D perhaps matches TRBD2 (5 bases). Germline V gene lookup returns CDR1 SGHAT and CDR2 FQNNGV. V lost 4 bases and J lost 15, with 29 bases in between. CDR3 length: 16 amino acids.

Remarks on this clonotype: The junction shows a germline mismatch at one end, possibly a read error. The chain uses TRBV4-1 and TRBJ2-1; TRBD2 agrees at 10 bases. Per the germline V gene, CDR1 is MGHRA and CDR2 is YSYEKL. This CDR3 is 18 amino acids long. The CDR3 DNA follows: TGCGCCTGCAGTGATCCCGGGACTAGCGCATCCCCCTACAATGAGCAGTTCTTC. It yields the protein CACSDPGTSASPYNEQFF.

The gene calls are TRBV20-1 and TRBJ2-5, with TRBD2 identical over 8 bases. Germline-derived CDR1 and CDR2 are DFQATT and SNEGSKA (reference sequence). The CDR3 sequence is 12 residues long. With 3 bases clipped from V and 6 bases from J, the junction kept 3 bases outside the gene matches. Written as DNA, the CDR3 is TGCAGTGCTAGTAGCGGGAAAAAGACCCAGTACTTC. This encodes CSASSGKKTQYF.

V and J are TRBV24-1 and TRBJ2-1; TRBD2 matches at 7 bases. The CDR3 runs to 15 residues. With 4 bases clipped from V and 6 bases from J, the junction kept 8 bases outside the gene matches. In germline, CDR1 is KGHDR, CDR2 SFDVKD. Here the CDR3 DNA reads TGTGCCACCAGTGAAGGCAGCGGGACGGTCAATGAGCAGTTCTTC. Translating it yields CATSEGSGTVNEQFF.

A word on this clonotype: This clone may be a read error of a much larger clone one base away. This chain joins TRBV6-1 and TRBJ2-7, with D perhaps matching TRBD1 or TRBD2 (5 bases each). Trimming took 6 bases from V and 2 from J, leaving 17 bases between them. Germline CDR1 and CDR2: MNHNS and SASEGT. CDR3 size: 15 residues. Here the CDR3 DNA reads TGTGCCAGCAGAAGACCGGGACGGGCGGCCTACGAGCAGTACTTC. This encodes CASRRPGRAAYEQYF.

Of note for this clonotype: This may be a read error, as it is one base from a much larger clone. The CDR3 loop is CATRRDLNNEAFF. The DNA of the CDR3 is TGTGCCACACGGAGGGATTTGAACAATGAAGCTTTCTTT. The gene calls are TRBV12-3 or TRBV12-4 and TRBJ1-1, with D uncertain. The CDR3 loop spans 13 amino acids.

This clonotype was detected only a few times. This rearrangement joins TRBV7-2 to TRBJ2-1; D is undetermined. Germline loops: CDR1 SGHTA, CDR2 FQGNSA. V was cut by 5 bases and J by 7 bases, with 15 bases left in between. The CDR3 totals 14 residues. The CDR3 nucleotides read TGTGCCAGCAGCCCTCTGTCCACCGGGAATGAGCAGTTCTTC. It specifies CASSPLSTGNEQFF.

On this clonotype itself: Possible read error: a much larger clone is one base away. The V call is TRBV12-3 or TRBV12-4, the J call TRBJ2-3, with TRBD1 identical over 9 bases. Trimming cost V 6 bases and J 7 bases; bases outside gene matches: 14. The CDR3 is 16 residues long. CDR3 DNA sequence: TGTGCCAGCAGCGTGCAACAGGGGGCGCTTTCAAATACGCAGTATTTT. Translation gives CASSVQQGALSNTQYF.

Regarding this clonotype: A clone one base away is much larger, so this may be a read error. The gene calls are TRBV29-1 and TRBJ1-4; D is possibly TRBD1 (5 bases). The germline V and J ends were trimmed by 4 bases and 5 bases, with 17 bases remaining between them. This CDR3 region has 15 residues. Germline V gene sequence: CDR1 SQVTM, CDR2 ANQGSEA. The CDR3 region is CSVVGAGGTNEKLFF. The CDR3 nucleotides read TGCAGCGTTGTTGGGGCGGGGGGGACGAATGAAAAACTGTTTTTT. Combining the CDR3 with reference TRBV29-1 and TRBJ1-4 gives the whole variable domain SAVISQKPSRDICQRGTSLTIQCQVDSQVTMMFWYRQQPGQSLTLIATANQGSEATYESGFVIDKFPISRPNLTFSTLTVSNMSPEDSSIYLCSVVGAGGTNEKLFFGSGTQLSVL.

In the case of this clonotype: Mismatch with germline at one junction end may stem from a read error. CDR3 sequence (DNA): TGCGGCAGCAGCCAGGATATCTACAGGGGAGGCACTGGAGCTTTCTTT. This encodes CGSSQDIYRGGTGAFF. The chain links TRBV4-1 to TRBJ1-1; 7 bases map to TRBD1. Germline V gene data show CDR1 as MGHRA and CDR2 as YSYEKL. This CDR3 contains 16 residues.

As to this clonotype: A clone one base away is much larger, so this may be a read error. This sequence joins TRBV7-8 and TRBJ2-3; D possibly corresponds to TRBD1 (7 bases). Germline V gives CDR1 SGHVS, CDR2 FQNEAQ. The CDR3 has 16 residues. The CDR3 spells CANSLSGGSGTDTQYF. CDR3 nucleotide sequence: TGTGCCAACAGCTTATCAGGGGGGTCGGGCACAGATACGCAGTATTTT.

The chain couples TRBV7-9 to TRBJ2-5, with D unclear. V was pared by 2 bases and J by 5 bases, with 12 bases between. Germline V lookup: CDR1 SEHNR, CDR2 FQNEAQ (reference sequence). This CDR3 region has 14 residues. The CDR3 loop reads CASSLTVGSETQYF. In DNA, the CDR3 is TGTGCCAGCAGCTTAACCGTGGGCAGCGAGACCCAGTACTTC.

This clonotype was seen a few times. CDR3 nucleotides: TGTGCCAGTGCGGGACAGGGGGGAGATTCACCCCTCCACTTT. Translation: CASAGQGGDSPLHF. The chain combines TRBV19 with TRBJ1-6; TRBD1 agrees at 11 bases. The germline V gene has CDR1 LNHDA and CDR2 SQIVND (reference sequence). With V trimmed by 8 bases and J by 8 bases, 5 bases remained unmatched. The CDR3 runs 14 residues.

A word on this clonotype: A much larger clonotype is one base distant, so this may be a read error. The gene calls are TRBV12-3 or TRBV12-4 and TRBJ2-7; TRBD2 might be the D (5 bases). The CDR3 covers 14 residues. The CDR3 DNA sequence: TGTGCCAGCACTTTAGCGAGAAAGAGTTACGAGCAGTACTTC. It encodes CASTLARKSYEQYF.

In this sample, this clonotype turned up once. The junction and the germline gene differ at one end; a read error may be behind it. The chain has TRBV12-3 or TRBV12-4 and TRBJ2-6; maybe TRBD1 (6 bases). The CDR3 covers 15 residues. The CDR3 DNA follows: TGTGCCAGCAGATCAGGGGTGATGGGGGCCAACCTCCTGACTTTC. Amino acid sequence: CASRSGVMGANLLTF.

About this clonotype itself: Relative to the germline gene, one junction end is altered; a read error may explain this. The V gene is TRBV6-5, the J gene TRBJ1-4, with TRBD1 identical over 8 bases. The CDR3 is 17 amino acids. CDR1 MNHEY and CDR2 SVGAGI come from the germline V gene. The chain's CDR3 is CARSSQGAPVTNEKLFF. The CDR3 DNA is TGTGCCAGAAGTTCCCAGGGGGCGCCAGTAACTAATGAAAAACTGTTTTTT.

The rearrangement links TRBV6-6 to TRBJ1-2, with D possibly being TRBD1 (5 bases). Germline V gene data show CDR1 as MNHNY and CDR2 as SVGAGI (reference sequence). CDR3 length: 12 residues. The V end was cut by 6 bases, the J end by 5 bases, with 10 bases between. CDR3 nucleotides: TGTGCCAGCAGCCCCAGGGTGTATGGCTACACCTTC. As protein: CASSPRVYGYTF.

CDR3 bases: TGTGCCAACAGTCAAGATAGCGGGAGCTCCTACGAGCAGTACTTC. Encoded protein: CANSQDSGSSYEQYF. The genes are TRBV4-2 and TRBJ2-7, with 9 bases matching TRBD2. CDR3 length: 15 amino acids. CDR1 and CDR2 from the germline V gene are LGHNA and YNFKEQ. With V trimmed by 10 bases and J by 0 bases, 10 bases remained unmatched.

This clonotype was counted between two and nine times. The chain is built from TRBV11-3 and TRBJ2-7; 8 positions agree with TRBD1. The CDR3 has 15 amino acids. V lost 5 bases and J lost 5; bases outside the gene matches: 11. Germline CDR1 SGHNT, CDR2 YENEEA. CDR3 in amino acids: CASSPVGDRRHEQYF. DNA of the CDR3: TGTGCCAGCAGCCCCGTAGGGGACAGGAGACACGAGCAGTACTTC.

To note about this clonotype: Compared with germline, one end of the junction differs, possibly owing to a read error. V gene TRBV20-1 combines with J gene TRBJ1-3, with D possibly TRBD1 on 5 matching bases. The CDR3 extends over 14 amino acids. Germline V gene lookup returns CDR1 DFQATT and CDR2 SNEGSKA (reference sequence). The CDR3: CGARAGCLGNTIYF. In DNA form, the CDR3 reads TGCGGTGCTAGAGCAGGGTGCCTCGGAAACACCATATATTTT.

Ten or more counts support this clonotype. The genes are TRBV4-1 and TRBJ1-5; weak D call: TRBD1 (6 bases). The CDR3 runs 14 residues. Germline V gene data show CDR1 as MGHRA and CDR2 as YSYEKL. V was cut by 4 bases and J by 3 bases, with 10 bases left in between. The CDR3 loop is CASSRTGNNQPQHF. Written as DNA, the CDR3 is TGCGCCAGCAGCCGCACAGGGAACAATCAGCCCCAGCATTTT.

The chain has TRBV11-2 and TRBJ1-4, with D perhaps TRBD1 (5 bases). The CDR3 runs to 16 residues. V was cut by 8 bases and J by 2 bases, with 18 bases left in between. Germline CDR1 reads SGHAT; CDR2 reads FQNNGV. CDR3 region: CASCSVRTPTNEKLFF. In DNA form, the CDR3 reads TGTGCCAGCTGCTCCGTTAGGACACCGACTAATGAAAAACTGTTTTTT.